This T cell receptor (beta chain) comes out of a study of response to subunit inactivated influenza vaccine. Findings of the study overall: The authors proposed limited new T cell recruitment per seasonal influenza vaccination.

Germline V gene lookup returns CDR1 MNHEY and CDR2 SVGEGT. The CDR3 extends over 15 amino acids. With 0 bases removed from V and 4 bases from J, the gap between germline ends came to 13 bases. This clonotype was observed many times. Antigen specificity is unknown. TCRdb itself ran the RT-PCR reads through MiXCR, one entry per CDR3 protein. This table holds approximately 570,000 distinct CDR3 sequences, about 7.6% found once. The source of this sequence is a man between 50 and 69 years old who received an inactivated influenza vaccine. The rearrangement joins TRBV6-2 or TRBV6-3 to TRBJ2-7; the D gene is possibly TRBD2 (6 bases). The sample here was PBMCs from blood, taken around 25 months after vaccination. CDR3 amino acids: CASSYSNLADYEQYF. The CDR3 bases are TGTGCCAGCAGTTACTCGAATTTAGCGGATTACGAGCAGTACTTC.